This T cell receptor (beta chain) was recorded in a study of blood T cell repertoires in COVID-19. Across the whole study: COVID-19 samples, acute and convalescent, were from the United States, Italy and Spain.

Between the trimmed V and J ends, which lost 1 base and 1 base, there was a span of 10 bases. This CDR3 region has 15 residues. Germline assignment: CDR1 MGHRA and CDR2 YSYEKL. The authors' processing: How many nucleated cells were present was estimated from reference gene primer amplification. Sequencing was performed with immunoSEQ multiplex PCR; in TCRdb, only in-frame clones are kept and a portion is missing. V and J calls and clone size are as listed in that table; D and trimming were resolved from the DNA. The sample records about 220,000 clones, approximately 80% being singletons. The TCR sequence derives from a man aged 45-60 years with active or convalescent COVID-19. The sample consisted of peripheral blood. The genes are TRBV4-1 and TRBJ1-1; D ambiguous. CDR3 nucleotides: TGCGCCAGCAGCCAAGCGTTCCAGGAGAACACTGAAGCTTTCTTT. As protein: CASSQAFQENTEAFF.